Listed here is a single T cell receptor beta chain. Its antigen remains unidentified. The germline V gene encodes CDR1 MNHEY and CDR2 SVGAGI. The CDR3 has 14 residues. The J segment lost 8 bases and the V segment lost 6 bases, leaving 9 bases of the junction unmatched. This table comes from immunoSEQ multiplex PCR, and its TCRdb copy is limited to in-frame clones, with some not included. This table has fewer than 85,000 clones, just over 90% appearing once. This entry comes from a study of brain T cells in children with intractable seizures. Regarding the study as a whole: Patients' HCMV serostatus was unknown; virus specificity rests on CDR3 similarity alone. Pre- and post-surgery blood differed in depth, so pre-surgery absences may be undersampling.

The sequenced cases were selected for having the highest brain T cell transcript signatures. The chain joins TRBV6-5 to TRBJ1-5, with 8 bases fitting TRBD1. The sample consisted of peripheral blood, taken at surgery. This receptor was obtained from a boy under two years old with tuberous sclerosis and intractable seizures. CDR3: CASRYHRGGEPQHF. In DNA form, the CDR3 reads TGTGCCAGCAGGTATCACAGGGGGGGGGAGCCCCAGCATTTT.